This TCR beta chain was retrieved from a study of post-analysis software for immune sequencing data. Study summary: Relapsing-remitting, secondary progressive and progressive-relapsing forms made up the multiple sclerosis disease courses.

Study observations and caveats: Among multiple sclerosis patients, normalized Chao1 diversity was significantly below that of controls. There were roughly 5 TRBV segments more frequent in patients than controls, and TRBV5-6, TRBV5-1 and TRBV20-1 were among them. With F measure, samples from one preparation batch clustered together strongly.

Unique molecular identifiers featured in each of the TCR beta cDNA libraries. When roughly 0.85 to 11 million T cells were used, they gave a few hundred thousand cDNA molecules. TCRdb independently ran MiXCR on the PCR reads; one entry per CDR3 protein. The sample lists 250,000 to 300,000 distinct CDR3 sequences, 36% occurring once. In the case of this clonotype: Antigen: not known.

With V trimmed by 6 bases and J by 6 bases, 6 bases remained unmatched. The CDR3 contains 14 residues. Germline V CDR1 and CDR2: SNHLY, FYNNEI. The sequencing sample was made of blood. The TCR was taken from a girl aged 5-17 years with multiple sclerosis. The chain links TRBV2 to TRBJ1-2; TRBD1 agrees at 11 bases. CDR3 loop: CASSALGQGDGYTF. CDR3 in DNA: TGTGCCAGCAGCGCTCTGGGACAGGGGGATGGCTACACCTTC.